Listed below are T cell receptor beta chains from one sample, sequenced in a study of early T cells in non-severe SARS-CoV-2 infection. TCRdb ran MiXCR on the 5' RACE reads and lists one entry per CDR3 protein. Of tens of thousands of distinct CDR3 sequences in the sample, 6% to 7% were seen once. Sequencing used whole blood. These receptor sequences come from an adult who was a healthcare worker with PCR-confirmed SARS-CoV-2 infection or an uninfected control (not recorded which). The CDR3 runs from the conserved cysteine through the conserved F or W. A D gene is named only where the DNA matches it firmly. For some rows the clone size is stated as once, few or many, or as a class when expanded; others skip it.

NA,TRBD1,TRBJ1-2,TRBV12-3/TRBV12-4,CASSLRGRSGYTF,TGTGCCAGCAGTTTAAGGGGGCGAAGTGGCTACACCTTC
NA,TRBD1,TRBJ1-1,TRBV27,CASSRTGVEAFF,TGTGCCAGCAGTAGGACAGGGGTTGAAGCTTTCTTT
many,NA,TRBJ2-3,TRBV5-5,CASSFSTDTQYF,TGTGCCAGCAGCTTTAGCACAGATACGCAGTATTTT
many,NA,TRBJ2-5,TRBV7-2,CASSLVRGTEETQYF,TGTGCCAGCAGCTTAGTTCGAGGGACGGAGGAGACCCAGTACTTC
few,NA,TRBJ1-1,TRBV20-1,CSASNPGSNTEAFF,TGCAGTGCTAGTAATCCAGGATCGAACACTGAAGCTTTCTTT
few,NA,TRBJ2-2,TRBV12-3/TRBV12-4,CASSLARFRDTGELFF,TGTGCCAGCAGTTTAGCGCGTTTTCGCGACACCGGGGAGCTGTTTTTT
few,TRBD2,TRBJ2-2,TRBV5-4,CASSKGLDNTGELFF,TGTGCCAGCAGCAAGGGACTAGATAACACCGGGGAGCTGTTTTTT
many,NA,TRBJ1-1,TRBV20-1,CSARDPLGEAFF,TGCAGTGCTAGAGACCCCCTGGGTGAAGCTTTCTTT
few,NA,TRBJ2-5,TRBV29-1,CSISIPQYF,TGCAGCATCAGTATCCCCCAGTACTTC
many,NA,TRBJ1-1,TRBV3-1,CASSQDLRWRPMNTEAFF,TGTGCCAGCAGCCAAGATCTTAGGTGGCGTCCTATGAACACTGAAGCTTTCTTT
many,NA,TRBJ2-5,TRBV7-9,CASSFKEETQYF,TGTGCCAGCAGCTTTAAAGAAGAGACCCAGTACTTC
many,NA,TRBJ1-4,TRBV7-9,CASSLLGQKLPTNEKLFF,TGTGCCAGCAGCTTACTCGGCCAGAAACTTCCAACTAATGAAAAACTGTTTTTT
many,NA,TRBJ2-1,TRBV4-1,CASSQGTYGEQFF,TGCGCCAGCAGCCAAGGTACTTACGGTGAGCAGTTCTTC
many,TRBD2,TRBJ2-5,TRBV29-1,CSVSGLAGVETQYF,TGCAGCGTTTCCGGACTAGCGGGGGTCGAGACCCAGTACTTC
many,NA,TRBJ2-1,TRBV7-9,CASSHSLVGSFNEQFF,TGTGCCAGCAGCCACAGTCTCGTCGGAAGCTTCAATGAGCAGTTCTTC
many,TRBD2,TRBJ2-5,TRBV11-3,CASSSGLAEETQYF,TGTGCCAGCAGCTCGGGACTAGCGGAAGAGACCCAGTACTTC
few,TRBD2,TRBJ2-1,TRBV4-3,CASSQESGGGARYNEQFF,TGCGCCAGCAGCCAAGAAAGCGGGGGGGGAGCCCGGTACAATGAGCAGTTCTTC
NA,NA,TRBJ2-5,TRBV5-6,CASSLSAGKKTQYF,TGTGCCAGCAGCTTATCGGCAGGGAAAAAGACCCAGTACTTC
NA,NA,TRBJ2-5,TRBV29-1,CSVERGFQETQYF,TGCAGCGTTGAACGTGGATTTCAAGAGACCCAGTACTTC
many,NA,TRBJ2-7,TRBV5-4,CASSLDSLHYEQYF,TGTGCCAGCAGCTTGGACAGCCTTCACTACGAGCAGTACTTC
NA,NA,TRBJ2-5,TRBV18,CASSPPARAQETQYF,TGTGCCAGCTCACCACCGGCCAGGGCCCAAGAGACCCAGTACTTC
NA,NA,TRBJ2-3,TRBV19,CASTGGSGTTYTDTQYF,TGTGCCAGTACAGGGGGTAGCGGGACTACATACACAGATACGCAGTATTTT
many,TRBD2,TRBJ2-7,TRBV7-6,CASSSSRERETSYEQYF,TGTGCCAGCAGCTCCTCGCGGGAGCGGGAGACCTCCTACGAGCAGTACTTC
many,NA,TRBJ2-1,TRBV28,CASHIPTPGPVNEQFF,TGTGCCAGCCACATACCAACTCCGGGACCTGTCAATGAGCAGTTCTTC
few,TRBD1,TRBJ2-7,TRBV11-2,CASSKGDRHYEQYF,TGTGCCAGCAGTAAAGGGGACAGACACTACGAGCAGTACTTC
many,NA,TRBJ1-5,TRBV12-3/TRBV12-4,CASSRQDGVGQPQHF,TGTGCCAGCAGCCGGCAGGATGGGGTTGGTCAGCCCCAGCATTTT
NA,NA,TRBJ2-7,TRBV6-2/TRBV6-3,CASSYGSSSGEQYF,TGTGCCAGCAGTTACGGGTCTTCCTCGGGGGAGCAGTACTTC
NA,NA,TRBJ1-1,TRBV13,CASSLAISGDTEAFF,TGTGCCAGCAGCTTAGCCATTTCGGGCGACACTGAAGCTTTCTTT
few,TRBD1,TRBJ2-2,TRBV5-6,CASSFGTGSYTGELFF,TGTGCCAGCAGCTTCGGGACAGGGAGTTACACCGGGGAGCTGTTTTTT